This T cell receptor beta chain was obtained from a study of a mutant IDH1 vaccine in newly diagnosed glioma. Study-level background: Patients had received radiotherapy, temozolomide, or both previously, most receiving both.

The method was immunoSEQ multiplex PCR; TCRdb's version includes in-frame clones alone and lacks a portion of them. The sample shows around 28,000 clones, 70% to 90% of them seen only once. Germline V gives CDR1 LNHDA, CDR2 SQIVND (reference sequence). Trimming stripped 8 bases from V and 0 bases from J, with 14 bases between. The CDR3 consists of 16 residues. About this clone itself: Its target is not known.

The time point: week 5, during vaccination. In the vaccine, a single dose held 300 ug of the mutant IDH1 20-mer peptide, along with topical imiquimod. General study results and limits: Apparently unrelated to pseudoprogression were changes in the top peripheral T cell clonotypes.

Sequenced material: PBMCs, taken from a glioma patient whose treatment included an IDH1 peptide vaccine. The origin of this receptor is a man aged 18 to 35 with glioma. V is TRBV19 and J is TRBJ2-6, with D possibly being TRBD1 (5 bases). The CDR3 is CASGSQASSGANVLTF. The CDR3 nucleotides are TGTGCCAGTGGTTCACAGGCGAGCTCTGGGGCCAACGTCCTGACTTTC.